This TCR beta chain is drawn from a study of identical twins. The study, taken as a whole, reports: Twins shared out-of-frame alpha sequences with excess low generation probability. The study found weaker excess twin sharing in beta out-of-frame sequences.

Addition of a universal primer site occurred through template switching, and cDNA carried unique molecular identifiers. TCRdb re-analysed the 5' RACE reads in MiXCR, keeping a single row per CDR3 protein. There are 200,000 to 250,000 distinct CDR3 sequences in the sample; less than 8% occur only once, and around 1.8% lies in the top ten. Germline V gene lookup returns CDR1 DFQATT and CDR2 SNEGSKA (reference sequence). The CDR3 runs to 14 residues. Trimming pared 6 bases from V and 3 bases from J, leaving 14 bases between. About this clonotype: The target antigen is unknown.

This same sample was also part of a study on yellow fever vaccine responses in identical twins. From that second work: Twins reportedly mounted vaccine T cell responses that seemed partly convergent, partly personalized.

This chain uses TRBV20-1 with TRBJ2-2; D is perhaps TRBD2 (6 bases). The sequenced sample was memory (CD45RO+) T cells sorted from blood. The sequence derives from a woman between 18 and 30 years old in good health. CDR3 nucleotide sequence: TGCAGTGCCCCCAAGGTAGCGGACACCGGGGAGCTGTTTTTT. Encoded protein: CSAPKVADTGELFF.